This T cell receptor beta chain originates from a study of Tregs in tolerant kidney transplant recipients. General observations from the study: Tregs expanded with activated donor B cells seemed most donor-specific. For some patients, primers changed over time, blocking nucleotide-level comparison. Antigen-driven expansion was suggested because donor-specific Tregs expanded more than all Tregs in tolerant patients.

Regarding this clone: Antigen specificity is unknown. The DNA ends 3 residues before the CDR3 does, and the rest of the CDR3 is filled in from the germline J gene.

The assay was immunoSEQ multiplex PCR, and TCRdb's table has in-frame clones only and misses some. The table for this sample gives fewer than 6,500 clones. V lost 3 bases and J lost 4, with 4 bases in between. The CDR3 sequence is 12 residues long. The V gene's germline CDR1 is SGHTA and CDR2 FQGNSA. Mixed chimerism was transient after nonmyeloablative marrow transplants from related graft donors. The receptor comes from a human patient who received a combined kidney and bone marrow transplant. Some T cells may be provided by the graft donor. The chain carries TRBV7-2 and TRBJ1-5, with unresolved D. This material consisted of CD4+ T cells from blood (PBMCs), taken roughly 15 months after the transplant. The DNA read from the CDR3 is TGTGCCAGCAGCTTCCTAAATCAGCCC. Encoded protein: CASSFLNQP. The whole CDR3 protein reads CASSFLNQPQHF.